This passage covers 10 T cell receptor beta chains from one sample sequenced in a study of OX40 agonist ivuxolimab in advanced cancers. Sequencing was performed with immunoSEQ multiplex PCR; in TCRdb, only in-frame clones are kept and a portion is missing. The data contain approximately 77,000 clones, approximately 90% of them seen just once; the ten biggest clones take up roughly 14%. The sample was CD4+ or CD8+ T cells sorted from blood, taken in a trial of the OX40 agonist ivuxolimab. The receptors here all came from an adult with an advanced solid tumor such as melanoma, head and neck, liver or kidney cancer.

The gene calls are TRBV19 and TRBJ2-2; no firm D call. Looked up from germline, CDR1 is LNHDA and CDR2 is SQIVND (reference sequence). This CDR3 contains 14 residues. Trimming pared 2 bases from V and 4 bases from J, leaving 8 bases between. The CDR3: CASSIIWGTGELFF. CDR3 bases: TGTGCCAGTAGTATAATCTGGGGCACCGGGGAGCTGTTTTTT.

This clone was seen only once. The rearrangement uses TRBV11-2 and TRBJ2-7; D is uncertain. The CDR3 totals 11 residues. Germline V gene lookup returns CDR1 SGHAT and CDR2 FQNNGV. V was clipped by 1 base and J by 6 bases, with 4 bases between them. CDR3 in DNA: TGTGCCAGCAGCTTAGTCGGCGAGCAGTACTTC. Encoded protein: CASSLVGEQYF.

V is TRBV27 and J is TRBJ2-3, with 10 bases matching TRBD1. V shed 5 bases and J 8 bases; nucleotides not matched to a gene: 13. Germline V gene sequence: CDR1 MNHEY, CDR2 SMNVEV (reference sequence). The CDR3 sequence is 16 residues long. CDR3 in amino acids: CASSLGQGGWRATQYF. The CDR3 nucleotides read TGTGCCAGCAGTCTAGGACAGGGGGGTTGGCGGGCTACGCAGTATTTT.

The chain recombines TRBV5-1 with TRBJ2-7, with 8 positions matching TRBD1. CDR3 length: 13 amino acids. The ends lost 5 bases at V and 1 base at J; junction bases unmatched: 2. Germline V gene sequence: CDR1 SGHRS, CDR2 YFSETQ. CDR3 in DNA: TGCGCCAGCAGAGACAGGGGATCCTACGAGCAGTACTTC. Encoded protein: CASRDRGSYEQYF.

This clone has ten or more counts. The J gene is TRBJ2-2, the V gene TRBV7-9, with TRBD1 matching over 10 bases. The CDR3 is 15 amino acids. Trimming at V came to 6 bases and at J to 6 bases, leaving 7 bases not matched to a gene. Per the germline V gene, CDR1 is SEHNR and CDR2 is FQNEAQ (reference sequence). DNA for the CDR3: TGTGCCAGCAGATCCGGGACAGGGGCCTCCGGGGAGCTGTTTTTT. Its translation is CASRSGTGASGELFF.

A single count supports this clone. This chain connects TRBV5-6 to TRBJ2-1; 7 bases agree with TRBD1. Germline V gives CDR1 SGHDT, CDR2 YYEEEE. The length of the CDR3 is 14 residues. V gave up 4 bases and J gave up 5 bases; unmatched junction bases: 6. The CDR3 DNA reads TGTGCCAGCAGCCCAACGGGACAGAACAATGAGCAGTTCTTC. It specifies CASSPTGQNNEQFF.

The V call is TRBV4-1, the J call TRBJ2-3, with 9 nucleotides matching TRBD1. The CDR3 is 15 residues long. Germline V lookup: CDR1 MGHRA, CDR2 YSYEKL. With V trimmed by 3 bases and J by 3 bases, 4 bases remained unmatched. Here the CDR3 reads CASSQGTGMTDTQYF. The CDR3 nucleotides read TGCGCCAGCAGCCAGGGGACAGGGATGACAGATACGCAGTATTTT.

V and J are TRBV5-1 and TRBJ2-7, with no clear D. Germline V gives CDR1 SGHRS, CDR2 YFSETQ. The CDR3 totals 14 residues. Trimming removed 3 bases from V and 0 bases from J, with 10 bases in between. CDR3 region: CASSWAPGSYEQYF. The CDR3 nucleotides are TGCGCCAGCAGCTGGGCCCCCGGCTCCTACGAGCAGTACTTC. The variable domain in full, with the rest retrieved from reference TRBV5-1 and TRBJ2-7, is KAGVTQTPRYLIKTRGQQVTLSCSPISGHRSVSWYQQTPGQGLQFLFEYFSETQRNKGNFPGRFSGRQFSNSRSEMNVSTLELGDSALYLCASSWAPGSYEQYFGPGTRLTVT.

The CDR3 DNA sequence: TGTGCCAGCAGCCCGCTGGGGGGGACAGAACCTTACGAGCAGTACTTC. It translates to CASSPLGGTEPYEQYF. The chain couples TRBV5-6 to TRBJ2-7; the D gene could be TRBD1 or TRBD2 (7 bases each). Germline loops: CDR1 SGHDT, CDR2 YYEEEE. V lost 4 bases, J lost 4 bases, and 21 bases lay in between. This CDR3 has 16 residues. The whole variable domain, remainder taken from reference TRBV5-6 and TRBJ2-7, is DAGVTQSPTHLIKTRGQQVTLRCSPKSGHDTVSWYQQALGQGPQFIFQYYEEEERQRGNFPDRFSGHQFPNYSSELNVNALLLGDSALYLCASSPLGGTEPYEQYFGPGTRLTVT.

The V and J genes are TRBV25-1 and TRBJ1-2; TRBD1 is a possible D gene (5 bases). This CDR3 has 11 amino acids. In germline, CDR1 is MGHDK, CDR2 SYGVNS. The V end lost 10 bases, the J end lost 8 bases, and 14 bases lay between the germline ends. In DNA form, the CDR3 reads TGTGCCACCGACGGGGCAGGCGGCTACACCTTC. As protein: CATDGAGGYTF.